The 23 T cell receptor beta chains below come from one sample, sequenced in a study of cytomegalovirus exposure and HLA in healthy donors. Primers included in the PCR were 60 Vbeta and 13 Jbeta primers. The method was immunoSEQ multiplex PCR; TCRdb's version includes in-frame clones alone and lacks a portion of them. The data contain 85,000 to 100,000 clones, about 77% of them singletons. Sequencing was done on a sample of PBMCs. The receptors were sampled from a man in his forties in good health and CMV-seronegative.

This clone has just one count. The rearrangement links TRBV19 to TRBJ1-1; weak D call: TRBD1 (6 bases). Germline V CDR1 and CDR2: LNHDA, SQIVND (reference sequence). The CDR3 length is 15 residues. Trimming pared 3 bases from V and 5 bases from J, leaving 16 bases between. CDR3 sequence: CASSIIGQMGTEAFF. DNA of the CDR3: TGTGCCAGTAGTATTATAGGACAGATGGGGACTGAAGCTTTCTTT.

The gene calls are TRBV12-5 and TRBJ2-1; 8 positions match TRBD2. This CDR3 region has 15 residues. Per the germline V gene, CDR1 is LGHNT and CDR2 is FRNRAP. V was clipped by 1 base and J by 6 bases; unmatched bases: 5. CDR3 protein: CASGLEGLVPNEQFF. As DNA, the CDR3 is TGTGCTAGTGGTTTGGAGGGACTAGTCCCCAATGAGCAGTTCTTC.

V usage is TRBV7-3 and J usage is TRBJ2-2, with 10 bases matching TRBD2. The trim removed 5 bases at V and 1 base at J, leaving 1 base unmatched. The germline V gene has CDR1 SGHTA and CDR2 FQGTGA. The CDR3 spans 15 residues. The DNA of the CDR3 is TGTGCCAGCAGCCCTAGCGGGGGGAACACCGGGGAGCTGTTTTTT. Protein sequence: CASSPSGGNTGELFF.

The V gene is TRBV2, the J gene TRBJ2-1, with TRBD2 matching over 7 bases. The trim removed 7 bases at V and 0 bases at J, leaving 9 bases unmatched. The CDR3 consists of 16 residues. In germline, CDR1 is SNHLY, CDR2 FYNNEI. The CDR3 reads CASKRPGLPSYNEQFF. DNA for the CDR3: TGTGCCAGCAAGAGGCCGGGACTACCCTCCTACAATGAGCAGTTCTTC.

V usage is TRBV7-9 and J usage is TRBJ2-4; 7 bases match TRBD2. The CDR3 contains 14 residues. CDR1 and CDR2 from the germline V gene are SEHNR and FQNEAQ (reference sequence). With V trimmed by 1 base and J by 5 bases, 2 bases remained unmatched. The chain's CDR3 is CASSLGAGENIQYF. DNA for the CDR3: TGTGCCAGCAGCTTAGGTGCGGGGGAAAACATTCAGTACTTC.

On this clone itself: Different DNA sequences within this sample yield the same CDR3. V gene TRBV5-1 combines with J gene TRBJ1-2; weak D call: TRBD1 (6 bases). V was clipped by 0 bases and J by 0 bases, with 6 bases between them. The CDR3 has 14 amino acids. Germline-derived CDR1 and CDR2 are SGHRS and YFSETQ. The CDR3 loop reads CASSLGQANYGYTF. DNA for the CDR3: TGCGCCAGCAGCTTGGGACAGGCTAACTATGGCTACACCTTC.

V gene TRBV6-6 combines with J gene TRBJ2-7; the D gene is possibly TRBD1 (5 bases). CDR1 MNHNY and CDR2 SVGAGI come from the germline V gene (reference sequence). The length of the CDR3 is 13 residues. V was cut by 8 bases and J by 3 bases, with 14 bases left in between. CDR3 amino acids: CASGQGGYYEQYF. The DNA of the CDR3 is TGTGCCAGCGGGCAGGGTGGCTACTACGAGCAGTACTTC.

This chain connects TRBV5-1 to TRBJ2-1, with 7 bases that match TRBD1. The CDR3 has 15 amino acids. Germline values: CDR1 SGHRS, CDR2 YFSETQ. The ends lost 2 bases at V and 2 bases at J; junction bases unmatched: 4. CDR3 sequence reads: CASSFGQATYNEQFF. The CDR3 region has the DNA TGCGCCAGCAGCTTCGGACAGGCAACCTACAATGAGCAGTTCTTC.

This chain links TRBV11-2 with TRBJ2-3; tentative D call: TRBD1 (5 bases). Deletions cut 0 bases from V and 4 bases from J, with 14 bases between. Germline CDR1 SGHAT, CDR2 FQNNGV. CDR3 length equals 16 residues. CDR3: CASSLDQLWGSDTQYF. The CDR3 nucleotides read TGTGCCAGCAGCTTAGATCAACTATGGGGCTCAGATACGCAGTATTTT.

This clone has only a few counts. The chain employs TRBV11-2 and TRBJ2-7, with D possibly TRBD2 on 7 matching bases. Germline CDR1 SGHAT, CDR2 FQNNGV. This CDR3 spans 16 amino acids. V gave up 5 bases and J gave up 4 bases, with 21 bases separating them. The CDR3 DNA sequence: TGTGCCAGCAGCCGGGCCGGTAGGGGGAGGGAATACGAGCAGTACTTC. It is translated as CASSRAGRGREYEQYF.

The sample holds one count of this clone. The rearrangement links TRBV6-1 to TRBJ2-1; D is possibly TRBD2 (7 bases). Per the germline V gene, CDR1 is MNHNS and CDR2 is SASEGT. V was shortened by 7 bases and J by 1 base, with 14 bases between the two germline ends. This CDR3 has 15 amino acids. CDR3 region: CASKAGAVSYNEQFF. The CDR3 nucleotides read TGTGCCAGCAAGGCGGGGGCGGTTTCCTACAATGAGCAGTTCTTC.

This clone was seen more than once but under ten times. V gene TRBV28 combines with J gene TRBJ1-2; 9 bases agree with TRBD1. Germline values: CDR1 MDHEN, CDR2 SYDVKM. The V gene end was trimmed by 1 base and the J gene end by 4 bases; junction bases not matched to a gene: 7. The CDR3 is 16 residues long. CDR3 amino acids: CASSLFDAGQGYGYTF. In nucleotides, the CDR3 is TGTGCCAGCAGTTTATTTGACGCGGGACAGGGCTATGGCTACACCTTC.

V usage is TRBV29-1 and J usage is TRBJ2-2; the match to TRBD2 covers 10 bases. Germline loops: CDR1 SQVTM, CDR2 ANQGSEA. The CDR3 is made up of 14 amino acids. With V trimmed by 7 bases and J by 5 bases, 7 bases remained unmatched. The CDR3 nucleotides read TGCAGCGGTGCTAGCGGGAGATATACCGGGGAGCTGTTTTTT. Translation gives CSGASGRYTGELFF.

The chain couples TRBV7-3 to TRBJ2-6, with a possible D match to TRBD1 (5 bases). V was pared by 5 bases and J by 1 base, with 9 bases between. This CDR3 has 15 amino acids. Germline V gene sequence: CDR1 SGHTA, CDR2 FQGTGA. DNA for the CDR3: TGTGCCAGCAGCCCCCAGGGTTCTGGGGCCAACGTCCTGACTTTC. Residues: CASSPQGSGANVLTF.

On this clone: Within the sample, other DNA sequences also encode this same CDR3. The chain is built from TRBV19 and TRBJ1-1, with a weak D call TRBD1 (6 bases). The CDR3 totals 14 residues. Per germline, CDR1 LNHDA and CDR2 SQIVND (reference sequence). Trimming pared 4 bases from V and 1 base from J, leaving 10 bases between. CDR3 sequence (DNA): TGTGCCAGTAGTACCCACAGGGAGAACACTGAAGCTTTCTTT. It codes for CASSTHRENTEAFF.

The DNA of the CDR3 is TGTGCCAGTAGTGCGATCAGGGGGAAGGGTTATTCACCCCTCCACTTT. Protein: CASSAIRGKGYSPLHF. The chain employs TRBV19 and TRBJ1-6; 7 nucleotides agree with TRBD1. This CDR3 is built from 16 residues. J gave up 8 bases and V 5 bases, and 12 bases lay outside the gene matches. Germline CDR1 is LNHDA and CDR2 is SQIVND (reference sequence).

This sequence joins TRBV7-9 and TRBJ2-1; 9 nucleotides align to TRBD2. V dropped 7 bases and J dropped 8; count of bases not matched to a gene: 12. This CDR3 is built from 15 residues. Germline V gene lookup returns CDR1 SEHNR and CDR2 FQNEAQ (reference sequence). The CDR3, as DNA: TGTGCCAGCACATATTCCGGCGGGGGGGCCTATGAGCAGTTCTTC. It translates to CASTYSGGGAYEQFF.

The V gene is TRBV29-1, the J gene TRBJ1-4; no definite D call. Per the germline V gene, CDR1 is SQVTM and CDR2 is ANQGSEA. This CDR3 is 17 amino acids long. The ends were cut back, 0 bases at V and 0 bases at J, with 14 bases in the middle. CDR3 region: CSVEDSRVGATNEKLFF. The CDR3 DNA reads as TGCAGCGTTGAAGATAGTCGGGTAGGCGCAACTAATGAAAAACTGTTTTTT.

This clone was seen just once. This sequence joins TRBV9 and TRBJ2-5, with 11 positions matching TRBD2. This CDR3 comprises 16 residues. Germline V gives CDR1 SGDLS, CDR2 YYNGEE. V was pared by 4 bases and J by 5 bases, with 10 bases of the junction left unmatched. The CDR3 nucleotides are TGTGCCAGCAGCAGCGGACTAGCGGGTGGTGGGGAGACCCAGTACTTC. Its protein is CASSSGLAGGGETQYF. The full variable domain, in which reference TRBV9 and TRBJ2-5 provide the parts outside the CDR3, is DSGVTQTPKHLITATGQRVTLRCSPRSGDLSVYWYQQSLDQGLQFLIQYYNGEERAKGNILERFSAQQFPDLHSELNLSSLELGDSALYFCASSSGLAGGGETQYFGPGTRLLVL.

The chain links TRBV29-1 to TRBJ2-1; TRBD1 might be the D (6 bases). The CDR3 spans 16 residues. V was cut by 0 bases and J by 0 bases, with 12 bases left in between. Per germline, CDR1 SQVTM and CDR2 ANQGSEA. The CDR3 protein is CSVEERQGNSYNEQFF. CDR3 nucleotide sequence: TGCAGCGTTGAAGAACGGCAGGGGAACTCCTACAATGAGCAGTTCTTC.

This clone has more than one count but fewer than ten. This chain uses TRBV14 with TRBJ1-1; D is perhaps TRBD1 (6 bases). The V gene lost 0 bases and the J gene lost 5 bases, with 16 bases spanning the gap. This CDR3 spans 16 amino acids. Germline CDR1 is SGHDN and CDR2 is FVKESK. For the CDR3, the DNA is TGTGCCAGCAGCCAAGATATCGGGAGGGGGGGAACTGAAGCTTTCTTT. Translating gives CASSQDIGRGGTEAFF.

CDR3 nucleotides: TGTGCCAGCAGCCTTCAAGAGACCCAGTACTTC. Translating it yields CASSLQETQYF. The chain joins TRBV11-2 to TRBJ2-5, with D uncertain. V was shortened by 5 bases and J by 2 bases, with 3 bases between the two germline ends. The CDR3 contains 11 residues. The germline V gene has CDR1 SGHAT and CDR2 FQNNGV.

The chain employs TRBV7-8 and TRBJ1-2; the match to TRBD1 covers 10 bases. J was trimmed by 7 bases and V by 2 bases; bases with no gene match: 13. The germline V gene encodes CDR1 SGHVS and CDR2 FQNEAQ. This CDR3 contains 17 residues. CDR3 in amino acids: CASSLSPFRDRGFGYTF. CDR3 DNA: TGTGCCAGCAGCTTATCTCCCTTTCGGGACAGGGGTTTTGGCTACACCTTC.